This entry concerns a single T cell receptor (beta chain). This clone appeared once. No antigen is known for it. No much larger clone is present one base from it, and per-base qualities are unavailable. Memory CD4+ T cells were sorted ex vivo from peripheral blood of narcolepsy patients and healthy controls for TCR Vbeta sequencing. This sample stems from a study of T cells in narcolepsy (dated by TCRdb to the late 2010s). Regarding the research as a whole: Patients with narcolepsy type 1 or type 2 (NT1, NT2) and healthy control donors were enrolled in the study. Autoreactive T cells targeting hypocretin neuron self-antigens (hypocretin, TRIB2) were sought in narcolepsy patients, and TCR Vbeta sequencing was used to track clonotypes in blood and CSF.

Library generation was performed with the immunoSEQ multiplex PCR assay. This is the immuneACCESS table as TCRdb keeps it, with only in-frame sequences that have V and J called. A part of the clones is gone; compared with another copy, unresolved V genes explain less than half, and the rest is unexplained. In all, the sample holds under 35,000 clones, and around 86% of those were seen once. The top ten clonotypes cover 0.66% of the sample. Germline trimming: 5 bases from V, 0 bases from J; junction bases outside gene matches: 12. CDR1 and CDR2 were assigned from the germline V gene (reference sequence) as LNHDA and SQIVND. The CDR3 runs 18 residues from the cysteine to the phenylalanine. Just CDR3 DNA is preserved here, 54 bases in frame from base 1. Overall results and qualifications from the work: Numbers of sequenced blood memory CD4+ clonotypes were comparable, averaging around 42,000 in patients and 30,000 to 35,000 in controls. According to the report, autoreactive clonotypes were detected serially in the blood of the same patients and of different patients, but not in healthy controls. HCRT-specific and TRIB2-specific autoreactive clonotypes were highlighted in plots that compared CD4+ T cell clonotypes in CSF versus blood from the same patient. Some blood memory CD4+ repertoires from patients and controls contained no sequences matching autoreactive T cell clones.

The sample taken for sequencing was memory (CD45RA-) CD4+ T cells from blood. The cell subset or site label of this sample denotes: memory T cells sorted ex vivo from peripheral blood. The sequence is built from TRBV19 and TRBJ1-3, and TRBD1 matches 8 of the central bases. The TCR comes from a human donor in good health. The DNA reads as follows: TGTGCCAGTAGTCTCTGGACAGGGATAGGGAGCTCTGGAAACACCATATATTTT. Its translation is CASSLWTGIGSSGNTIYF. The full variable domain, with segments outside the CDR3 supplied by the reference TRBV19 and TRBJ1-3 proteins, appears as DGGITQSPKYLFRKEGQNVTLSCEQNLNHDAMYWYRQDPGQGLRLIYYSQIVNDFQKGDIAEGYSVSREKKESFPLTVTSAQKNPTAFYLCASSLWTGIGSSGNTIYFGEGSWLTVV.